Following are 10 T cell receptor beta chains from one sample sequenced in a study of blood T cell repertoires in COVID-19. Sequenced by immunoSEQ multiplex PCR; TCRdb stores in-frame clones only, minus some. Among over 200,000 clones listed, under 90% were seen once. Sequencing was carried out using peripheral blood. All receptors come from an elderly man with acute or convalescent COVID-19.

The V call is TRBV5-8, the J call TRBJ2-5, with 9 bases that match TRBD1. CDR1 and CDR2 from the germline V gene are SGHTS and YDEGEE. The CDR3 sequence is 15 residues long. Unmatched junction bases numbered 9, after V lost 4 bases and J lost 5 bases. CDR3: CASSLPTGGRETQYF. In DNA, the CDR3 is TGTGCCAGCAGCCTACCGACAGGGGGGAGGGAGACCCAGTACTTC.

The V gene is TRBV10-3, the J gene TRBJ2-2; TRBD1 matches at 8 bases. CDR1 is ENHRY, CDR2 SYGVKD, per germline. The junction had 10 bases not matched to a gene; V was cut back by 8 bases and J by 5 bases. This CDR3 has 15 amino acids. The CDR3 bases are TGTGCCATCCGCCCGCAGGGGGCGGGGACCGGGGAGCTGTTTTTT. As protein: CAIRPQGAGTGELFF.

The chain employs TRBV5-1 and TRBJ2-1; a possible D gene is TRBD1 (6 bases). CDR1 and CDR2 from the germline V gene are SGHRS and YFSETQ. The CDR3 contains 18 residues. The V end was cut by 4 bases, the J end by 2 bases, with 22 bases between. The CDR3 region is CASSGGAPALSAYNEQFF. The CDR3 region has the DNA TGCGCCAGCAGCGGGGGCGCCCCAGCGTTAAGCGCCTACAATGAGCAGTTCTTC.

This chain links TRBV7-2 with TRBJ2-2; perhaps TRBD1 as D (5 bases). This CDR3 is built from 14 residues. V shed 5 bases and J shed 6 bases, with 13 bases lying between them. Germline V lookup: CDR1 SGHTA, CDR2 FQGNSA. CDR3 bases: TGTGCCAGCAGCCAAGGCCAGGGTCCCGGGGAGCTGTTTTTT. It codes for CASSQGQGPGELFF.

In its sample, this clone was seen a few times. The V call is TRBV24-1, the J call TRBJ1-5; TRBD1 matches 7 bases. Germline V CDR1 and CDR2: KGHDR, SFDVKD. The CDR3 consists of 16 residues. The trim removed 3 bases at V and 1 base at J, leaving 5 bases unmatched. This CDR3 is CATSDGRQGSNQPQHF. The DNA of the CDR3 is TGTGCCACCAGTGATGGCAGACAGGGAAGCAATCAGCCCCAGCATTTT.

The CDR3 coding sequence is TGTGCCAGCAGCCTTCAAGGACTAGCGGGAGGTTCAGATACGCAGTATTTT. It is translated as CASSLQGLAGGSDTQYF. The chain has TRBV7-2 and TRBJ2-3; 14 bases fit TRBD2. Germline-derived CDR1 and CDR2 are SGHTA and FQGNSA. J gave up 4 bases and V 5 bases, and 8 bases lay outside the gene matches. The CDR3 runs 17 residues.

The J gene is TRBJ2-5, the V gene TRBV11-3; D unclear. Per the germline V gene, CDR1 is SGHNT and CDR2 is YENEEA. The CDR3 totals 12 residues. Trimming took off 5 bases at V and 6 bases at J, with 10 bases between the two ends. The CDR3 coding sequence is TGTGCCAGCAGCACTCTTGTCCAGACCCAGTACTTC. Translated: CASSTLVQTQYF.

This clone was seen a few times. The J gene is TRBJ2-7, the V gene TRBV24-1; TRBD1 might be the D (6 bases). V dropped 1 base and J dropped 6 bases, with 9 bases sitting between them. The CDR3 has 13 amino acids. CDR1 is KGHDR, CDR2 SFDVKD, per germline. The CDR3 DNA sequence: TGTGCCACCAGTGATTTCGCAGGGGCCGAGCAGTACTTC. Translating gives CATSDFAGAEQYF.

J is TRBJ2-7 and V is TRBV28; maybe TRBD2 (5 bases). Germline loops: CDR1 MDHEN, CDR2 SYDVKM. CDR3 length equals 13 residues. Trimming removed 7 bases at V and 2 bases at J, with 12 bases between. Here the CDR3 DNA reads TGTGCCAGCAACCTAGCTGCAACCTACGAGCAGTACTTC. Translation gives CASNLAATYEQYF.

This chain joins TRBV3-1 (or the pseudogene TRBV3-2) and TRBJ2-5; tentative D call: TRBD2 (5 bases). From germline, CDR1 is LGHDT and CDR2 YNNKEL (reference sequence). The V gene lost 3 bases and the J gene lost 5 bases, with 10 bases spanning the gap. There are 13 residues in the CDR3. The CDR3 DNA sequence: TGTGCCAGCAGCCAGCGGGCGGAGGAGACCCAGTACTTC. It encodes CASSQRAEETQYF.